This is a list of T cell receptor beta chains from one sample in a study of T cell changes during pregnancy in multiple sclerosis. Sequenced by immunoSEQ multiplex PCR; TCRdb stores in-frame clones only, minus some. Of more than 35,000 clones in the sample, around 92% were seen once. The source material was CD4+ T cells from peripheral blood mononuclear cells, sampled in the third trimester of pregnancy. Receptors originate from a female donor with multiple sclerosis, enrolled in a pregnancy study. Both conserved end residues are part of each CDR3. D genes are given only for firm matches. The listing skips clone size in some rows; elsewhere it reads once, few, many or a size class.

.	.	TRBV18	TRBJ2-5	CASSPGGSQETQYF	TGTGCCAGCTCACCGGGGGGAAGCCAAGAGACCCAGTACTTC
.	TRBD2	TRBV5-4	TRBJ2-3	CASSLLGAGGTDTQYF	TGTGCCAGCAGCTTATTGGGAGCGGGAGGCACAGATACGCAGTATTTT
.	.	TRBV19	TRBJ1-4	CASRIRAGGGTNEKLFF	TGTGCCAGTAGGATTCGCGCGGGGGGGGGCACTAATGAAAAACTGTTTTTT
.	TRBD1	TRBV5-1	TRBJ2-5	CASRDRGKETQYF	TGCGCCAGCAGAGACAGGGGAAAAGAGACCCAGTACTTC
once	.	TRBV5-4	TRBJ2-7	CASSLDTYEQYF	TGTGCCAGCAGCTTGGACACCTACGAGCAGTACTTC
.	.	TRBV29-1	TRBJ1-4	CSVYGPTNEKLFF	TGCAGCGTTTACGGTCCAACTAATGAAAAACTGTTTTTT
medium-sized	TRBD1	TRBV30	TRBJ2-2	CAWGWGQVFTGELFF	TGTGCCTGGGGGTGGGGACAGGTCTTCACCGGGGAGCTGTTTTTT
.	TRBD1	TRBV10-1	TRBJ2-1	CASSEPGQGSDEQFF	TGCGCCAGCAGTGAGCCAGGACAGGGGAGCGATGAGCAGTTCTTC
.	.	TRBV25-1	TRBJ1-2	CASSQPTTGSYGYTF	TGTGCCAGCAGTCAACCTACCACCGGGTCTTATGGCTACACCTTC
once	TRBD2	TRBV6-1	TRBJ2-7	CASSEPSGTSIYEQYF	TGTGCCAGCAGTGAACCCTCCGGGACTAGCATTTACGAGCAGTACTTC